These T cell receptor beta chains were read from a single sample in a study of OX40 agonist ivuxolimab in advanced cancers. Sequenced by immunoSEQ multiplex PCR; TCRdb stores in-frame clones only, minus some. The table lists about 33,000 clones, 84% of them singletons, with about 22% in the top ten. Material: CD4+ or CD8+ T cells sorted from blood, obtained in a trial of the OX40 agonist ivuxolimab. Receptor source: an adult with an advanced solid tumor such as melanoma, head and neck, liver or kidney cancer. Both conserved end residues are trimmed from each CDR3. Fields, in order: V gene, J gene, CDR3 protein.

>TRBV28|TRBJ2-1
ASSFTLGSREQF
>TRBV27|TRBJ2-6
ASSLITAAGGANVLT
>TRBV10-3|TRBJ2-1
AISESRDRLYNEQF
>TRBV6-4|TRBJ1-6
ASSDGGSPDSPLH
>TRBV4-1|TRBJ2-2
ASSLKTGDNTGELF
>TRBV7-9|TRBJ1-5
ASSLVGSNQPQH
>TRBV6-5|TRBJ1-5
ASSVNSNQPQH
>TRBV2|TRBJ2-5
AVPTGREQY
>TRBV2|TRBJ2-5
ASSSSGGKGETQY
>TRBV28|TRBJ2-7
ASSQNRGRDEQY
>TRBV27|TRBJ2-1
ASSIGGAYNEQF
>TRBV6-5|NA
ASSYFGSYEQY
>TRBV7-6|TRBJ2-5
ASSSLFQETQY
>TRBV9|TRBJ2-7
ASSVETGGLY
>TRBV29-1|TRBJ2-3
SVEGLAGPRTDTQY
>TRBV11-2|TRBJ1-2
ASSFGTGYGYT
>TRBV4-2|TRBJ1-5
ASSQEAGQVGQPQH
>TRBV11-2|TRBJ2-7
ASSSPYEQY
>TRBV9|TRBJ2-3
ASSVEGDRADTQY
>TRBV15|TRBJ1-3
ATRSVGDTAGTIY
>TRBV28|TRBJ1-1
ASSLGRGGDLVNTEAF
>TRBV7-2|TRBJ2-3
ASSLGPDTDTQY
>TRBV19|TRBJ1-5
ASSSGGSQPQH
>TRBV7-9|TRBJ2-7
ASSLGSYEQY
>TRBV9|TRBJ1-5
ASSKTGTDQPQH
>TRBV6-1|TRBJ2-1
ASSPYGPSNEQF
>TRBV27|TRBJ2-1
ATWRAYNEQF
>TRBV12-5|TRBJ1-1
ASGLSLNTEAF
>TRBV6-5|TRBJ2-5
ASSYVAGGRETQY
>TRBV5-6|TRBJ2-7
ASSLDIHYEQY